This TCR beta chain was documented in a study of T cell repertoires in cytomegalovirus infection. Study-level information: Well-studied HLA-B-restricted epitopes and recently identified HLA-C-restricted epitopes of CMV were both used in the study. Indications of both CMV infection and matching HLA type were provided by public TCR beta signatures. Study-wide findings and caveats: People with CMV and the relevant HLA were identified by cumulative public TCR beta family frequency. The ex vivo response showed dominance by HLA-C-restricted CMV-specific TCR beta clonotypes.

This clonotype occurred a few times. Its antigen is unidentified. TCRdb fed the reads into MiXCR, producing one record per CDR3 protein. Counted here are about 700,000 distinct CDR3 sequences, around 35% occurring once; the ten biggest clones make up around a sixth. From germline, CDR1 is SEHNR and CDR2 FQNEAQ (reference sequence). CDR3 length equals 14 residues. The germline V and J ends were trimmed by 0 bases and 0 bases, with 3 bases remaining between them. The receptor's source is a human donor in good health (CMV status not recorded). Some clones in this sample may be carry-over from other donors' samples. The gene calls are TRBV7-9 and TRBJ1-5; no firm D call. Specimen: cultured PBMCs, collected from culture after CMV antigen stimulation. CDR3 DNA sequence: TGTGCCAGCAGCTTAGCAGCTAGCAATCAGCCCCAGCATTTT. Translation: CASSLAASNQPQHF.